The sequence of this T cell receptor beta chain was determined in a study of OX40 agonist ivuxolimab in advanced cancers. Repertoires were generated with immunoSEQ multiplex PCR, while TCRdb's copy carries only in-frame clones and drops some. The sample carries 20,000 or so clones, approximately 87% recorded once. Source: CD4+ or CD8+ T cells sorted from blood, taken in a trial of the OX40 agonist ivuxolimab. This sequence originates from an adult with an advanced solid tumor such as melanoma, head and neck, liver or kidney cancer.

CDR3 sequence reads: CASSLTDRNTEAFF. The CDR3 DNA sequence: TGTGCCAGCAGCTTAACGGACAGGAACACTGAAGCTTTCTTT. This chain joins TRBV7-9 and TRBJ1-1; tentatively, D is TRBD1 (6 bases). CDR3 length: 14 amino acids. Germline CDR1 and CDR2: SEHNR and FQNEAQ (reference sequence). The V end was cut by 2 bases, the J end by 1 base, with 8 bases between.